The rows below give T cell receptor beta chains drawn from one sample of a study of T cell repertoires in cytomegalovirus infection. Each CDR3 protein gets one entry after TCRdb re-called the reads with MiXCR. Of around 170,000 distinct CDR3 sequences listed, roughly 15% are singletons. The sample comprised CD8+ T cells from PBMCs. These receptors originate from a human donor in good health (CMV status not recorded). Some clones in this sample may be carry-over from other donors' samples. Both conserved end residues are trimmed from each CDR3. Each record gives: CDR3 protein, CDR3 length, J gene, V gene.

CDR3aa: ASTLAGGGYNEQF
len: 13
j_gene: TRBJ2-1
v_gene: TRBV6-6

CDR3aa: ATLGGSGAEAF
len: 11
j_gene: TRBJ1-1
v_gene: TRBV7-2

CDR3aa: ASSPPQGRETQY
len: 12
j_gene: TRBJ2-5
v_gene: TRBV28

CDR3aa: ASSPDLYEQY
len: 10
j_gene: TRBJ2-7
v_gene: TRBV7-2

CDR3aa: ASSFPPRTGVNTEAF
len: 15
j_gene: TRBJ1-1
v_gene: TRBV28

CDR3aa: ASIVGDEQF
len: 9
j_gene: TRBJ2-1
v_gene: TRBV13

CDR3aa: SVDGDLEGAGGYT
len: 13
j_gene: TRBJ1-2
v_gene: TRBV29-1

CDR3aa: ASSSPDREYYT
len: 11
j_gene: TRBJ1-2
v_gene: TRBV19

CDR3aa: ASSFGTTQPQH
len: 11
j_gene: TRBJ1-5
v_gene: TRBV7-6

CDR3aa: ASSLTSGRAQETQY
len: 14
j_gene: TRBJ2-5
v_gene: TRBV7-9

CDR3aa: SARDFSGQSNQPQH
len: 14
j_gene: TRBJ1-5
v_gene: TRBV20-1

CDR3aa: ASSPTAGAHQPQH
len: 13
j_gene: TRBJ1-5
v_gene: TRBV7-9

CDR3aa: ASSWDRDYEQY
len: 11
j_gene: TRBJ2-7
v_gene: TRBV7-9

CDR3aa: ASSQDPYTDTQY
len: 12
j_gene: TRBJ2-3
v_gene: TRBV4-2

CDR3aa: SARNSGAYNEQF
len: 12
j_gene: TRBJ2-1
v_gene: TRBV20-1

CDR3aa: ASSLLLAGERTDTQY
len: 15
j_gene: TRBJ2-3
v_gene: TRBV28

CDR3aa: ASSLYGTSGITGEQF
len: 15
j_gene: TRBJ2-1
v_gene: TRBV7-2

CDR3aa: ASSQGGEAF
len: 9
j_gene: TRBJ1-1
v_gene: TRBV4-1

CDR3aa: AIERGGDLYEQY
len: 12
j_gene: TRBJ2-7
v_gene: TRBV6-6

CDR3aa: ASSLGGGDTDTQY
len: 13
j_gene: TRBJ2-3
v_gene: TRBV11-2

CDR3aa: ASSERDRGYEKLF
len: 13
j_gene: TRBJ1-4
v_gene: TRBV25-1

CDR3aa: ASSLVAGGNHEQY
len: 13
j_gene: TRBJ2-7
v_gene: TRBV7-2

CDR3aa: ASSLTGYANYGYT
len: 13
j_gene: TRBJ1-2
v_gene: TRBV12-3/TRBV12-4

CDR3aa: AISESPGGGGNTEAF
len: 15
j_gene: TRBJ1-1
v_gene: TRBV10-3

CDR3aa: SAFGDYSYNEQF
len: 12
j_gene: TRBJ2-1
v_gene: TRBV20-1

CDR3aa: ASSSGPGGPYEQY
len: 13
j_gene: TRBJ2-7
v_gene: TRBV12-3/TRBV12-4

CDR3aa: ASSVWDGANYGYT
len: 13
j_gene: TRBJ1-2
v_gene: TRBV5-1

CDR3aa: SAPGQGIQPQH
len: 11
j_gene: TRBJ1-5
v_gene: TRBV20-1

CDR3aa: ASSSGQIQY
len: 9
j_gene: TRBJ2-4
v_gene: TRBV28

CDR3aa: ASSLARNQPQH
len: 11
j_gene: TRBJ1-5
v_gene: TRBV7-9

CDR3aa: ASSLVGQGADTQY
len: 13
j_gene: TRBJ2-3
v_gene: TRBV7-2

CDR3aa: ASTRTASHEKLF
len: 12
j_gene: TRBJ1-4
v_gene: TRBV12-3/TRBV12-4

CDR3aa: ASSASGNGNTQY
len: 12
j_gene: TRBJ2-3
v_gene: TRBV9

CDR3aa: ASSPGTGFWGY
len: 11
j_gene: TRBJ2-7
v_gene: TRBV7-9

CDR3aa: ASSTGPNTEAF
len: 11
j_gene: TRBJ1-1
v_gene: TRBV27

CDR3aa: ASSFNIPSGNTIY
len: 13
j_gene: TRBJ1-3
v_gene: TRBV7-2

CDR3aa: ASSQDLRLAVNEQF
len: 14
j_gene: TRBJ2-1
v_gene: TRBV3-1

CDR3aa: ASSPNSGGGYNEQF
len: 14
j_gene: TRBJ2-1
v_gene: TRBV6-1

CDR3aa: ASSPPLAGTTYNEQF
len: 15
j_gene: TRBJ2-1
v_gene: TRBV7-6

CDR3aa: ASSLARGQNEKLF
len: 13
j_gene: TRBJ1-4
v_gene: TRBV11-2

CDR3aa: ASSSTSGRAGLTYNEQF
len: 17
j_gene: TRBJ2-1
v_gene: TRBV28

CDR3aa: ASSYRTSGRDGNEQF
len: 15
j_gene: TRBJ2-1
v_gene: TRBV6-6

CDR3aa: ASSDSGSYGYT
len: 11
j_gene: TRBJ1-2
v_gene: TRBV6-4

CDR3aa: ASCTLGAGATDTQY
len: 14
j_gene: TRBJ2-3
v_gene: TRBV11-2

CDR3aa: ASSWAGRASDTQY
len: 13
j_gene: TRBJ2-3
v_gene: TRBV7-2

CDR3aa: ASSPRERARDTQY
len: 13
j_gene: TRBJ2-3
v_gene: TRBV14

CDR3aa: AISYRPRSGNTIY
len: 13
j_gene: TRBJ1-3
v_gene: TRBV10-3

CDR3aa: ASSLAEAAPRGTIY
len: 14
j_gene: TRBJ1-3
v_gene: TRBV12-3/TRBV12-4

CDR3aa: ASSQDAHSPLH
len: 11
j_gene: TRBJ1-6
v_gene: TRBV4-3

CDR3aa: ARSWTGGGQPQH
len: 12
j_gene: TRBJ1-5
v_gene: TRBV6-2/TRBV6-3

CDR3aa: ASSLDRGYDEQY
len: 12
j_gene: TRBJ2-7
v_gene: TRBV5-6

CDR3aa: ASSFFGGRGSNQPQH
len: 15
j_gene: TRBJ1-5
v_gene: TRBV7-9

CDR3aa: ATSRDGRPYEQY
len: 12
j_gene: TRBJ2-7
v_gene: TRBV15

CDR3aa: ASSRYPSGDSYNEQF
len: 15
j_gene: TRBJ2-1
v_gene: TRBV11-2

CDR3aa: ASSLLIAGGPDTGELF
len: 16
j_gene: TRBJ2-2
v_gene: TRBV27